The 7 T cell receptor beta chains in this list originate from one sample, sequenced in a study of CD8+CD57+ T cells in acquired aplastic anemia. The study profiled TCR beta VDJ and CDR3 using genomic DNA as template. Using its own MiXCR run on the reads, TCRdb lists one record per CDR3 protein. The sample shows about 160,000 distinct CDR3 sequences, 40% to 50% of them seen only once. Sequencing was done on patients that had shown CD8+CD57+ cell expansion by flow cytometry. The sample consisted of sorted CD4+, CD8+, or CD8+CD57+ T cells (not recorded which) from PBMCs. These receptors were taken from a human donor with aplastic anemia.

This clonotype appeared a few times. This chain joins TRBV27 and TRBJ2-7, with D unresolved. This CDR3 spans 15 amino acids. Trimming left V 0 bases short and J 2 bases short, with 11 bases between. The germline V gene has CDR1 MNHEY and CDR2 SMNVEV (reference sequence). This CDR3 reads CASSLSGQVAYEQYF. The CDR3 region has the DNA TGTGCCAGCAGTTTATCCGGTCAAGTGGCCTACGAGCAGTACTTC.

V and J are TRBV24-1 and TRBJ2-1; D ambiguous. The CDR3 totals 12 residues. V dropped 7 bases and J dropped 6 bases, with 9 bases sitting between them. Germline CDR1 KGHDR, CDR2 SFDVKD. CDR3: CATRIEVNEQFF. Written as DNA, the CDR3 is TGTGCCACCAGGATAGAGGTCAATGAGCAGTTCTTC.

This clonotype has ten or more counts. The rearrangement uses TRBV20-1 and TRBJ1-2; D remains unclear. Trimming left V 1 base short and J 6 bases short, with 9 bases between. This CDR3 is 12 amino acids long. Germline lookup yields CDR1 DFQATT and CDR2 SNEGSKA (reference sequence). DNA of the CDR3: TGCAGTGCTAGAGTTCCGGACGATGGCTACACCTTC. It is translated as CSARVPDDGYTF.

In its sample, this clonotype was seen many times. The V call is TRBV11-2, the J call TRBJ2-6; no definite D call. The germline V and J ends were trimmed by 0 bases and 0 bases, with 15 bases remaining between them. Germline V gene data show CDR1 as SGHAT and CDR2 as FQNNGV. This CDR3 has 19 residues. CDR3 amino acids: CASSLDVWTRNSGANVLTF. The CDR3 nucleotides read TGTGCCAGCAGCTTAGATGTATGGACCCGAAACTCTGGGGCCAACGTCCTGACTTTC.

About this clonotype itself: Sequence at one end of the junction differs from germline and may be a read error. J is TRBJ2-5 and V is TRBV7-9, with a tentative D call TRBD1 (6 bases). This CDR3 has 12 amino acids. The germline gives CDR1 SEHNR, CDR2 FQNEAQ (reference sequence). The CDR3 bases are TGTGCTGGAACAGGGATCCAAGAGACCCGGTACTTC. Residues: CAGTGIQETRYF.

The chain combines TRBV27 with TRBJ2-2; no definite D call. The germline CDR1 and CDR2 sequences are MNHEY and SMNVEV (reference sequence). Trimming shortened V by 2 bases and J by 13 bases, and 17 bases separated the two germline ends. This CDR3 has 14 amino acids. CDR3 region: CASSLDDPPRRLFF. Here the CDR3 DNA reads TGTGCCAGCAGTTTAGATGACCCCCCCCGGAGGCTGTTTTTT.

For the CDR3, the DNA is TGTGCCAGCAGCTTGACAGGGCTTGGGGAAAAACTGTTTTTT. It codes for CASSLTGLGEKLFF. The V and J genes are TRBV7-9 and TRBJ1-4, with 7 bases matching TRBD1. The CDR3 is 14 residues long. V shed 3 bases, J shed 8 bases, and the junction held 6 bases outside the gene matches. Germline V gene lookup returns CDR1 SEHNR and CDR2 FQNEAQ (reference sequence).